The 22 T cell receptor beta chains below come from one sample, sequenced in a study of T cells in Graves' hyperthyroidism and ophthalmopathy. Amplified regions were TCR beta CDR3 sequences from RNA transcripts. Carried out on the TCR CDR3, a first-round RT-PCR used the HTBI primer set. TCRdb fed the multiplex PCR reads into MiXCR, producing one record per CDR3 protein. Among 400,000 or so distinct CDR3 sequences listed, over 11% were seen once. The sample comprised blood. The receptors originated from a man aged 50 to 59 with Graves' ophthalmopathy.

In its sample, this clonotype was seen a few times. The genes are TRBV5-1 and TRBJ1-3; D is undetermined. Germline V gene data show CDR1 as SGHRS and CDR2 as YFSETQ. V shed 4 bases and J shed 0 bases, with 8 bases lying between them. The CDR3 runs to 14 residues. CDR3: CASSPQDSGNTIYF. DNA of the CDR3: TGCGCCAGCAGCCCCCAAGACTCTGGAAACACCATATATTTT.

The CDR3 is CASSSRQGSFF. CDR3 bases: TGTGCCAGCAGTTCCCGTCAGGGGTCTTTCTTT. The rearrangement links TRBV6-9 to TRBJ1-1; TRBD1 might be the D (6 bases). Germline CDR1 and CDR2: MNHGY and SVAAGI. V gave up 4 bases and J gave up 12 bases, with 12 bases separating them. The CDR3 is 11 residues long.

This clonotype was found many times. V gene TRBV7-9 combines with J gene TRBJ2-2; no clear D gene. Trimming stripped 5 bases from V and 0 bases from J, with 10 bases between. This CDR3 comprises 15 residues. Germline V lookup: CDR1 SEHNR, CDR2 FQNEAQ (reference sequence). The CDR3 is CASSATTANTGELFF. CDR3 DNA sequence: TGTGCCAGCAGCGCCACTACTGCGAACACCGGGGAGCTGTTTTTT.

This clonotype has at least ten counts. The CDR3 DNA is TGCGCCAGCAGCCCAGCGACATCTCAAGGGGAAAAACTGTTTTTT. It translates to CASSPATSQGEKLFF. The chain carries TRBV5-1 and TRBJ1-4; D gene unclear. The CDR3 extends over 15 amino acids. The germline V gene has CDR1 SGHRS and CDR2 YFSETQ. Trimming removed 4 bases from V and 8 bases from J, with 18 bases in between.

The chain is built from TRBV3-1 and TRBJ1-1; D is unclear. The length of the CDR3 is 15 residues. In germline, CDR1 is LGHDT, CDR2 YNNKEL (reference sequence). V was clipped by 0 bases and J by 0 bases, with 8 bases between them. The CDR3 bases are TGTGCCAGCAGCCAAGAGTCAACCATGAACACTGAAGCTTTCTTT. As protein: CASSQESTMNTEAFF.

V is TRBV6-1 and J is TRBJ1-5; TRBD1 agrees at 7 bases. V lost 8 bases, J lost 3 bases, and 4 bases stayed unmatched. Germline V CDR1 and CDR2: MNHNS, SASEGT. The CDR3 runs to 13 residues. The CDR3 DNA reads as TGTGCCAGCGGGGACAGCTACAATCAGCCCCAGCATTTT. This sequence encodes CASGDSYNQPQHF.

The J gene is TRBJ2-7, the V gene TRBV28, with D perhaps TRBD1 or TRBD2 (5 bases each). This CDR3 comprises 13 residues. V was clipped by 5 bases and J by 5 bases, with 13 bases between them. The germline V gene has CDR1 MDHEN and CDR2 SYDVKM. This chain's CDR3 is CASSRDGFDEQYF. The CDR3, as DNA: TGTGCCAGCAGTCGGGACGGATTCGACGAGCAGTACTTC.

This clonotype was seen repeatedly, ten times or more. This chain connects TRBV20-1 to TRBJ2-1; TRBD2 matches 7 bases. Germline lookup yields CDR1 DFQATT and CDR2 SNEGSKA (reference sequence). CDR3 size: 14 residues. The V segment lost 4 bases and the J segment 8 bases; nucleotides outside the gene matches: 11. The CDR3 nucleotides read TGCAGTGCTAAGGAGGGAGGGCCGAAGGATGAGCAGTTCTTC. It specifies CSAKEGGPKDEQFF.

The chain combines TRBV20-1 with TRBJ2-3; 7 bases are shared with TRBD2. In germline, CDR1 is DFQATT, CDR2 SNEGSKA (reference sequence). V dropped 1 base and J dropped 1; count of bases not matched to a gene: 2. The CDR3 contains 14 residues. DNA for the CDR3: TGCAGTGCTAGAGTTCTAGCGGGCACAGATACGCAGTATTTT. Translating gives CSARVLAGTDTQYF.

This clonotype was seen more than once but under ten times. The rearrangement uses TRBV19 and TRBJ1-4, with D possibly matching TRBD1 (6 bases). Looked up from germline, CDR1 is LNHDA and CDR2 is SQIVND (reference sequence). Trimming shortened V by 7 bases and J by 7 bases, and 22 bases separated the two germline ends. This CDR3 contains 16 residues. CDR3 bases: TGTGCCAGTACCACCCTCCAGGGGCGACTAGGTGAAAAACTGTTTTTT. This codes for CASTTLQGRLGEKLFF.

The J gene is TRBJ1-5, the V gene TRBV19; D gene uncertain. This CDR3 contains 12 residues. CDR1 is LNHDA, CDR2 SQIVND, per germline (reference sequence). Trimming shortened V by 3 bases and J by 9 bases, and 9 bases separated the two germline ends. Here the CDR3 reads CASSIMSRPQHF. Written as DNA, the CDR3 is TGTGCCAGTAGTATTATGAGTAGGCCCCAGCATTTT.

The rearrangement links TRBV6-1 to TRBJ2-1, with TRBD1 matching 7 bases. The J segment lost 0 bases and the V segment lost 4 bases, leaving 3 bases of the junction unmatched. The CDR3 is made up of 15 amino acids. Germline V lookup: CDR1 MNHNS, CDR2 SASEGT. This chain's CDR3 is CASSVRDSSYNEQFF. CDR3 bases: TGTGCCAGCAGTGTTCGGGACAGCTCCTACAATGAGCAGTTCTTC.

CDR3 region: CASIKTSGSKNTQYF. The CDR3, as DNA: TGTGCCAGCATAAAGACTAGCGGGAGTAAAAATACGCAGTATTTT. This chain uses TRBV27 with TRBJ2-3; 12 nucleotides line up with TRBD2. The CDR3 is made up of 15 amino acids. Germline V lookup: CDR1 MNHEY, CDR2 SMNVEV (reference sequence). V gave up 7 bases and J gave up 7 bases; unmatched junction bases: 9.

The V call is TRBV2, the J call TRBJ1-3, with 7 nucleotides matching TRBD1. Germline CDR1 reads SNHLY; CDR2 reads FYNNEI. Trimming at V came to 6 bases and at J to 0 bases, leaving 2 bases not matched to a gene. The CDR3 covers 14 residues. CDR3 nucleotide sequence: TGTGCCAGCAGAGCAGGGGGCTCTGGAAACACCATATATTTT. Amino acids: CASRAGGSGNTIYF. Full variable domain (remainder filled in from reference TRBV2 and TRBJ1-3): EPEVTQTPSHQVTQMGQEVILRCVPISNHLYFYWYRQILGQKVEFLVSFYNNEISEKSEIFDDQFSVERPDGSNFTLKIRSTKLEDSAMYFCASRAGGSGNTIYFGEGSWLTVV.

This clonotype was recorded many times. This chain joins TRBV4-2 and TRBJ2-1; possible D gene TRBD2, 6 bases. From germline, CDR1 is LGHNA and CDR2 YNFKEQ. This CDR3 spans 16 amino acids. V was pared by 0 bases and J by 7 bases, with 16 bases between. The CDR3, as DNA: TGTGCCAGCAGCCAAGAAATCGACGGGAGAAGGAATGAGCAGTTCTTC. Amino acids: CASSQEIDGRRNEQFF.

The chain has TRBV7-9 and TRBJ2-7; D ambiguous. With 5 bases removed from V and 7 bases from J, the gap between germline ends came to 18 bases. This CDR3 region has 14 residues. CDR1 and CDR2 (germline): SEHNR, FQNEAQ (reference sequence). The CDR3 here is CASSAPDGLREQYF. DNA of the CDR3: TGTGCCAGCAGCGCCCCAGACGGCCTTAGGGAGCAGTACTTC.

This clonotype occurred many times. CDR3 sequence (DNA): TGTGCCAGCAGTGAAGAAGTAGCGGGGTACACAGATACGCAGTATTTT. Translating it yields CASSEEVAGYTDTQYF. The rearrangement uses TRBV6-1 and TRBJ2-3; 8 nucleotides agree with TRBD2. Germline V gives CDR1 MNHNS, CDR2 SASEGT. This CDR3 spans 16 amino acids. The V segment lost 1 base and the J segment 2 bases; nucleotides outside the gene matches: 5.

This clonotype was observed many times. This chain joins TRBV2 and TRBJ1-6; weak D call: TRBD1 (5 bases). V was trimmed by 6 bases and J by 9 bases, leaving 15 bases between them. The CDR3 sequence is 14 residues long. Germline V gene sequence: CDR1 SNHLY, CDR2 FYNNEI. In DNA, the CDR3 is TGTGCCAGCAGGGGGGGGGACTCATCTTCACCCCTCCACTTT. This sequence encodes CASRGGDSSSPLHF. The whole variable domain, filled in from reference TRBV2 and TRBJ1-6, reads EPEVTQTPSHQVTQMGQEVILRCVPISNHLYFYWYRQILGQKVEFLVSFYNNEISEKSEIFDDQFSVERPDGSNFTLKIRSTKLEDSAMYFCASRGGDSSSPLHFGNGTRLTVT.

This clonotype was observed at least ten times. This sequence joins TRBV20-1 and TRBJ2-3; D gene ambiguous. CDR3 length: 12 amino acids. With 8 bases removed from V and 2 bases from J, the gap between germline ends came to 11 bases. Germline V lookup: CDR1 DFQATT, CDR2 SNEGSKA (reference sequence). The CDR3 bases are TGCAGTAGCCCTTACGACACAGATACGCAGTATTTT. The encoded protein is CSSPYDTDTQYF.

The V and J genes are TRBV5-1 and TRBJ2-2, with 8 bases identical to TRBD2. Per germline, CDR1 SGHRS and CDR2 YFSETQ. The CDR3 covers 15 residues. With V trimmed by 1 base and J by 4 bases, 3 bases remained unmatched. Here the CDR3 DNA reads TGCGCCAGCAGCTTGCCGGGAGGGGTCACCGGGGAGCTGTTTTTT. It translates to CASSLPGGVTGELFF. Drawing the rest from reference TRBV5-1 and TRBJ2-2, the complete variable domain is KAGVTQTPRYLIKTRGQQVTLSCSPISGHRSVSWYQQTPGQGLQFLFEYFSETQRNKGNFPGRFSGRQFSNSRSEMNVSTLELGDSALYLCASSLPGGVTGELFFGEGSRLTVL.

This clonotype has at least ten counts. In DNA, the CDR3 is TGCAGCGCTCGACAGGGTATGGGAGAGACCCAGTACTTC. The encoded protein is CSARQGMGETQYF. The rearrangement links TRBV29-1 to TRBJ2-5; TRBD1 agrees at 7 bases. The CDR3 loop spans 13 amino acids. Germline V gene lookup returns CDR1 SQVTM and CDR2 ANQGSEA. Trimming at V came to 7 bases and at J to 4 bases, leaving 9 bases not matched to a gene.

Ten or more counts support this clonotype. V and J are TRBV3-1 and TRBJ1-1; no firm D call. Trimming removed 0 bases from V and 5 bases from J, with 7 bases in between. The CDR3 is made up of 13 amino acids. CDR1 is LGHDT, CDR2 YNNKEL, per germline (reference sequence). In nucleotides, the CDR3 is TGTGCCAGCAGCCAAGAATCCGGGACTGAAGCTTTCTTT. This encodes CASSQESGTEAFF.